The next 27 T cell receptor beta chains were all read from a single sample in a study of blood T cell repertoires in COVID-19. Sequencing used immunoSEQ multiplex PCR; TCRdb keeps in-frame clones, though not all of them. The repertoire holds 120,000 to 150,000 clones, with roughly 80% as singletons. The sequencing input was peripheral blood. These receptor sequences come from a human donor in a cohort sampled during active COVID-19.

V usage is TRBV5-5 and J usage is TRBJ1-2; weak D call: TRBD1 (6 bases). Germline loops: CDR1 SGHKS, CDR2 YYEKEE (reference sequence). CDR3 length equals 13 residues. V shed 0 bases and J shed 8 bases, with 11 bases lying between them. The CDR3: CASSLVTGLGYTF. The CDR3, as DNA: TGTGCCAGCAGCTTGGTGACAGGCTTAGGCTACACCTTC.

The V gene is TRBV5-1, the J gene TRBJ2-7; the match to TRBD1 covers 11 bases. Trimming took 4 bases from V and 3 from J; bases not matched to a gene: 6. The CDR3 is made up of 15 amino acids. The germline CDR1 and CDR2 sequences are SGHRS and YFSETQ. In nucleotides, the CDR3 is TGCGCCAGCAGCACCGGACAGGGGGCCGGCTACGAGCAGTACTTC. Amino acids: CASSTGQGAGYEQYF.

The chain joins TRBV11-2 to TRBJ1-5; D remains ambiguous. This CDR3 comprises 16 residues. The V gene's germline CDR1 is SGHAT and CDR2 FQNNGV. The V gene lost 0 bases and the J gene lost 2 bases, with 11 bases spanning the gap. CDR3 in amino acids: CASSLDRPSGNQPQHF. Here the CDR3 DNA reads TGTGCCAGCAGCTTAGACCGTCCAAGCGGCAATCAGCCCCAGCATTTT.

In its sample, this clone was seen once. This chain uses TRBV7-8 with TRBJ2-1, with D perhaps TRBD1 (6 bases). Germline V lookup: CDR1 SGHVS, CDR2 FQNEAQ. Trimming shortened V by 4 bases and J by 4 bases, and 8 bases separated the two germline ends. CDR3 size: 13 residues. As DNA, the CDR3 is TGTGCCAGCAGCTCGACAGGTTACAATGAGCAGTTCTTC. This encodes CASSSTGYNEQFF.

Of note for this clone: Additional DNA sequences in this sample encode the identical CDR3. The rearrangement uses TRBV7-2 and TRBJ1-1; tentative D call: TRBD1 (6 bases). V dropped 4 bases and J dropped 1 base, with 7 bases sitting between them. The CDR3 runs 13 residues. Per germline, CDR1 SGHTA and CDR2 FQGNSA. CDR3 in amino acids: CASSSQGNTEAFF. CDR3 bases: TGTGCCAGCAGCTCACAGGGGAACACTGAAGCTTTCTTT.

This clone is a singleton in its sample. As DNA, the CDR3 is TGTGCCAGCAGCGGGGGGCACACTGAAGCTTTCTTT. Protein sequence: CASSGGHTEAFF. The chain uses TRBV6-5 and TRBJ1-1; TRBD1 is a possible D gene (6 bases). CDR1 and CDR2 (germline): MNHEY, SVGAGI. CDR3 length: 12 residues. Trimming took off 6 bases at V and 3 bases at J, with 8 bases between the two ends.

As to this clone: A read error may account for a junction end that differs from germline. Written as DNA, the CDR3 is TGCAGCGTTGCCGGACAGGGGAACGCTGAAGCTTTCTTT. Protein: CSVAGQGNAEAFF. V is TRBV29-1 and J is TRBJ1-1; TRBD1 agrees at 9 bases. The CDR3 runs to 13 residues. The germline V gene has CDR1 SQVTM and CDR2 ANQGSEA.

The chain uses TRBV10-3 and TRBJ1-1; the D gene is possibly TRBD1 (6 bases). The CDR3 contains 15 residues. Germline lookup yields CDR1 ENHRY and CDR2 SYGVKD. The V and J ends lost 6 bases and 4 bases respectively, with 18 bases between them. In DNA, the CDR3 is TGTGCCATCAGGGACAGCGTGTGGCAGGGCACTGAAGCTTTCTTT. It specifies CAIRDSVWQGTEAFF.

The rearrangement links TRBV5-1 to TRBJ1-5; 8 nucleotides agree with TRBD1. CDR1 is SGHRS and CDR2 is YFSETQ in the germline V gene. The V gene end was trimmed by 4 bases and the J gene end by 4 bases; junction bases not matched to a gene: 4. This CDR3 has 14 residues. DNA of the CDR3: TGCGCCAGCAGCGCAGGGGGCAGTAATCAGCCCCAGCATTTT. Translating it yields CASSAGGSNQPQHF.

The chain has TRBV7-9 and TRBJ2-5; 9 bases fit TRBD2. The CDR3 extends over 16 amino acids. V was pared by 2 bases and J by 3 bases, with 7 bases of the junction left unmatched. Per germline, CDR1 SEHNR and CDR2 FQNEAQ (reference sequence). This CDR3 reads CASSLRTLAGKETQYF. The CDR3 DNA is TGTGCCAGCAGCTTACGAACGCTAGCGGGAAAAGAGACCCAGTACTTC.

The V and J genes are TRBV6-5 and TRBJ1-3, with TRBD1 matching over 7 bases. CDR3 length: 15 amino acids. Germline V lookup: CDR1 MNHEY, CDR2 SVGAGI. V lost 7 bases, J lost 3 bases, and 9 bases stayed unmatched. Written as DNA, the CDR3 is TGTGCCAGCATCAAAATTACAGGGGATGGAAACACCATATATTTT. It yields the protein CASIKITGDGNTIYF.

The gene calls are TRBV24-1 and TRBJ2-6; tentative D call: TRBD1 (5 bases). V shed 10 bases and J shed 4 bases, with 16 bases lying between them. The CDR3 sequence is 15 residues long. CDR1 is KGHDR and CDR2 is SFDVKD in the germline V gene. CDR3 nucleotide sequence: TGTGCCACGAACGATAGGGGAACCGGGGCCAACGTCCTGACTTTC. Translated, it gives CATNDRGTGANVLTF.

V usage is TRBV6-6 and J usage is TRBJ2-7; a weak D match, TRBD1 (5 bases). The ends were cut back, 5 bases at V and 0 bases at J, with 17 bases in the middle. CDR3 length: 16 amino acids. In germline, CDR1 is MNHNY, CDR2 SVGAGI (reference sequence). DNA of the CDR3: TGTGCCAGCAGTCGACAGCCCAGGGCGAGCTCCTACGAGCAGTACTTC. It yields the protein CASSRQPRASSYEQYF.

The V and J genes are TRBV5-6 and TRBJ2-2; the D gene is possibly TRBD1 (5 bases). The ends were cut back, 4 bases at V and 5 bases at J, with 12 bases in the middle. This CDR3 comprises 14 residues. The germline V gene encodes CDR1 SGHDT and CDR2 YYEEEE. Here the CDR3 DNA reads TGTGCCAGCAGCCCCCGGACATTTACCGGGGAGCTGTTTTTT. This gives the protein CASSPRTFTGELFF.

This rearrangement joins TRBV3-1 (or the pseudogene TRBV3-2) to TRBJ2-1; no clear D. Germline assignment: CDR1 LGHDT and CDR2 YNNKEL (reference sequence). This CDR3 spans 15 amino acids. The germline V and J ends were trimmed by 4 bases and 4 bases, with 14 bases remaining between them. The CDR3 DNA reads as TGTGCCAGCAGCCCAGCAGACTGGTGGTACAATGAGCAGTTCTTC. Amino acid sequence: CASSPADWWYNEQFF.

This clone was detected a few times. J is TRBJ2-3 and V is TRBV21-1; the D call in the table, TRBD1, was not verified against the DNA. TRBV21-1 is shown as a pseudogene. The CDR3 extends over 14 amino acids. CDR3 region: CASSNGQGRDTQYF. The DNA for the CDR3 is TGTGCCAGCAGCAACGGACAGGGCAGAGATACGCAGTATTTT.

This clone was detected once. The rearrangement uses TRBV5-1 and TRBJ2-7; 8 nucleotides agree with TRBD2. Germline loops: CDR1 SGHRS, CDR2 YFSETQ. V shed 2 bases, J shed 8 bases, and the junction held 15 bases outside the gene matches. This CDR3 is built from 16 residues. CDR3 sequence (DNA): TGCGCCAGCAGCTTTCTCTGGCGGGGGGACCTTTCACAGCAGTACTTC. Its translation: CASSFLWRGDLSQQYF.

In DNA form, the CDR3 reads TGCAGCGTTGATGGAGGCTTCACCGGGGAGCTGTTTTTT. This codes for CSVDGGFTGELFF. V and J are TRBV29-1 and TRBJ2-2, with D tentatively TRBD2 (5 bases). Germline V lookup: CDR1 SQVTM, CDR2 ANQGSEA. V gave up 3 bases and J gave up 4 bases, with 9 bases separating them. The CDR3 spans 13 residues.

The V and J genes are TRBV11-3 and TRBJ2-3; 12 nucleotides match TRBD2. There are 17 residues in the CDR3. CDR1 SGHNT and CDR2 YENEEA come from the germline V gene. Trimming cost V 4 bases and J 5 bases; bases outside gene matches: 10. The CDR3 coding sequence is TGTGCCAGCAGCTCACTTACTAGCGGGGGGCAGGGAGATACGCAGTATTTT. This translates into CASSSLTSGGQGDTQYF.

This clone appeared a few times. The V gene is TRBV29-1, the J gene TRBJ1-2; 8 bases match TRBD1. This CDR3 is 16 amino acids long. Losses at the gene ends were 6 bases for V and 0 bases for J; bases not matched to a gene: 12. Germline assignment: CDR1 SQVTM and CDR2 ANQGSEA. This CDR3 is CSVRGTGLFTNYGYTF. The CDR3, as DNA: TGCAGCGTGCGAGGGACAGGCCTTTTTACTAACTATGGCTACACCTTC.

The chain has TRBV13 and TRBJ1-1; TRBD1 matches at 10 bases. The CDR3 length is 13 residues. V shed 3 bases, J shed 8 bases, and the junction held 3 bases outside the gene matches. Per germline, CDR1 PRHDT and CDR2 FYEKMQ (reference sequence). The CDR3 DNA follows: TGTGCCAGCAGCTTCGACAGGGGGCGAGAAGCTTTCTTT. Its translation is CASSFDRGREAFF.

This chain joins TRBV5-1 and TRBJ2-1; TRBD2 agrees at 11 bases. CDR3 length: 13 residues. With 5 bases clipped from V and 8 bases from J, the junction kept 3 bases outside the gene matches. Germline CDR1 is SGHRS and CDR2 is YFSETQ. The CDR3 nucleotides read TGCGCCAGCAGACCACTAGCGGGGGATGAGCAGTTCTTC. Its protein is CASRPLAGDEQFF.

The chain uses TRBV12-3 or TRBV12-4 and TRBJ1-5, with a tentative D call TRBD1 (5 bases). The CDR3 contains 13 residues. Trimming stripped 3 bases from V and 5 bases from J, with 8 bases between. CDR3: CASSFGGDQPQHF. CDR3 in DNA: TGTGCCAGCAGTTTTGGGGGGGATCAGCCCCAGCATTTT.

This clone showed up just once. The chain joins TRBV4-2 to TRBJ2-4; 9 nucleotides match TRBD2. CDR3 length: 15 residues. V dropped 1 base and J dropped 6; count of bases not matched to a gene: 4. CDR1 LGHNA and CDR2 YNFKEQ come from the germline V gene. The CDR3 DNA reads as TGTGCCAGCAGCCAAGTTCTAGCGGGGATAAACATTCAGTACTTC. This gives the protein CASSQVLAGINIQYF.

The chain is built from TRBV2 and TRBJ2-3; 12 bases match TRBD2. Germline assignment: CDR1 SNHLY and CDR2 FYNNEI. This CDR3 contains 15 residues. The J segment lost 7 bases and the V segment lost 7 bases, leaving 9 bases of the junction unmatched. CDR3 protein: CASTRLAGEANTQYF. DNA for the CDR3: TGTGCCAGCACCAGACTAGCGGGGGAGGCCAATACGCAGTATTTT.

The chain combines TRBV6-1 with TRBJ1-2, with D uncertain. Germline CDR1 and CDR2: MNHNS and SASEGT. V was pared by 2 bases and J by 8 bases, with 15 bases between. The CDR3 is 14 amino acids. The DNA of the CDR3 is TGTGCCAGCAGTGAATCCCTCCCCTACTGGGGCTACACCTTC. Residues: CASSESLPYWGYTF.

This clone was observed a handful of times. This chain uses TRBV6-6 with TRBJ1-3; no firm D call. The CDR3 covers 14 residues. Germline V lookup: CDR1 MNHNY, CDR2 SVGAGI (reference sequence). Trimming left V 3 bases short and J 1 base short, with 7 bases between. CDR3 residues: CASSYYGSGNTIYF. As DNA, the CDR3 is TGTGCCAGCAGTTATTACGGTTCTGGAAACACCATATATTTT.